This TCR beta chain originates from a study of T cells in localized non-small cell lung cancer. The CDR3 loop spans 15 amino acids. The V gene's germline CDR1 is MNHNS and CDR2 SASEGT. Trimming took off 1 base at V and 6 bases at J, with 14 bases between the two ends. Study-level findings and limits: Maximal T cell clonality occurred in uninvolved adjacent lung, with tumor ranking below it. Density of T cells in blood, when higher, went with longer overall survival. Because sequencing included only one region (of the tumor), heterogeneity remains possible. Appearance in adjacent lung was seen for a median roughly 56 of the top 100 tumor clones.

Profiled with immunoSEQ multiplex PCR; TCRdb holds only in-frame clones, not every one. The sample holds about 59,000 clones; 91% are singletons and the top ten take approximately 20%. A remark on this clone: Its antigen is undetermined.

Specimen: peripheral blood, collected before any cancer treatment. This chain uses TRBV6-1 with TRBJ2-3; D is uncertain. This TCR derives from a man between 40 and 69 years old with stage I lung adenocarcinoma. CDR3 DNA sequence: TGTGCCAGCAGTGAAGACGATGTTCTAGGGGATACGCAGTATTTT. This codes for CASSEDDVLGDTQYF.